This T cell receptor (beta chain) was captured by sequencing in a study of T cell repertoires in cytomegalovirus infection. Study details: Carrying CMV and the relevant HLA type showed in public TCR beta signatures. Broader study findings: Carriers of CMV plus the relevant HLA were identified by cumulative public TCR beta family frequency.

This clonotype was detected only a few times. Its matching antigen is unknown. V was clipped by 5 bases and J by 1 base, with 11 bases between them. Germline V lookup: CDR1 SGHNT, CDR2 YENEEA. The CDR3 has 14 residues. Each CDR3 protein is one row after TCRdb ran MiXCR on the reads. The sample holds over 250,000 distinct CDR3 sequences, about 25% seen once. The chain has TRBV11-3 and TRBJ1-1; unclear D gene. This sequence was found in a human donor in good health (CMV status not recorded). Some clones in this sample may be carry-over from other donors' samples. Source material: PBMCs. CDR3 sequence reads: CASSQYGPNTEAFF. Written as DNA, the CDR3 is TGTGCCAGCAGCCAGTACGGCCCGAACACTGAAGCTTTCTTT. Variable domain in full (rest from reference TRBV11-3 and TRBJ1-1): EAGVVQSPRYKIIEKKQPVAFWCNPISGHNTLYWYLQNLGQGPELLIRYENEEAVDDSQLPKDRFSAERLKGVDSTLKIQPAELGDSAVYLCASSQYGPNTEAFFGQGTRLTVV.